Listed below are T cell receptor beta chains from one sample, sequenced in a study of T cells in Graves' hyperthyroidism and ophthalmopathy. TCRdb processed the multiplex PCR reads anew with MiXCR; each CDR3 protein has one entry. The sample holds 500,000 to 650,000 distinct CDR3 sequences, 14% seen once. The sample comprised blood. These receptor sequences come from a woman in her thirties or forties with Graves' hyperthyroidism. CDR3s include the opening cysteine and the closing phenylalanine or tryptophan. Each record gives: J gene, V gene, D gene, clone size, CDR3 protein, CDR3 DNA. The D gene is left open where the match is weak. Rows may omit the clone size; those that give it use once, few, many or a size class.

J: TRBJ1-2
V: TRBV5-4
D: NA
size: NA
CDR3: CASSLVLGNANYGYTF
DNA: TGTGCCAGCAGCTTGGTTTTGGGGAATGCTAACTATGGCTACACCTTC

J: TRBJ2-7
V: TRBV3-1
D: NA
size: many
CDR3: CASSQDGIQGVEQYF
DNA: TGTGCCAGCAGCCAAGACGGCATACAGGGCGTCGAGCAGTACTTC

J: TRBJ1-3
V: TRBV28
D: TRBD1
size: few
CDR3: CASSFAGPGQGANTLRNTIYF
DNA: TGTGCCAGCAGTTTCGCCGGACCGGGACAGGGGGCTAATACTCTCAGAAACACCATATATTTT

J: TRBJ2-3
V: TRBV28
D: TRBD1
size: NA
CDR3: CASSSLGTATDTQYF
DNA: TGTGCCAGCAGTTCCCTAGGGACAGCGACAGATACGCAGTATTTT

J: TRBJ2-4
V: TRBV6-1
D: NA
size: many
CDR3: CASSEGGKDIQYF
DNA: TGTGCCAGCAGTGAAGGGGGAAAGGACATTCAGTACTTC

J: TRBJ2-7
V: TRBV20-1
D: TRBD2
size: many
CDR3: CSARLAGANEQYF
DNA: TGCAGTGCTAGACTAGCGGGAGCGAACGAGCAGTACTTC

J: TRBJ1-3
V: TRBV9
D: NA
size: NA
CDR3: CASSSQVTGNTICF
DNA: TGTGCCAGCAGCTCACAGGTCACTGGAAACACCATATGTTTT

J: TRBJ1-5
V: TRBV19
D: TRBD1
size: many
CDR3: CASSTRDRDRQPQHF
DNA: TGTGCCAGTAGTACACGAGACAGGGATAGACAGCCCCAGCATTTT

J: TRBJ2-1
V: TRBV5-1
D: TRBD2
size: many
CDR3: CASSREGFYNEQFF
DNA: TGCGCCAGCTCGCGGGAGGGCTTCTACAATGAGCAGTTCTTC

J: TRBJ1-1
V: TRBV28
D: NA
size: many
CDR3: CASILRGRAAEAFF
DNA: TGTGCCAGCATCCTAAGGGGCAGGGCCGCTGAAGCTTTCTTT

J: TRBJ2-7
V: TRBV4-1
D: NA
size: NA
CDR3: CASSQGDVGPYEQYF
DNA: TGCGCCAGCAGCCAAGGGGACGTCGGCCCCTACGAGCAGTACTTC

J: TRBJ1-5
V: TRBV28
D: NA
size: many
CDR3: CASGGGRNQPQHF
DNA: TGTGCCAGCGGTGGGGGACGCAATCAGCCCCAGCATTTT

J: TRBJ2-7
V: TRBV6-6
D: TRBD1
size: NA
CDR3: CASSYSRDRAWEQYF
DNA: TGTGCCAGCAGTTACTCGAGGGACAGGGCCTGGGAGCAGTACTTC

J: TRBJ2-7
V: TRBV3-1
D: TRBD2
size: many
CDR3: CASSPGASGRGEQYF
DNA: TGTGCCAGCAGCCCCGGGGCTAGCGGGAGAGGCGAGCAGTACTTC

J: TRBJ2-7
V: TRBV6-2/TRBV6-3
D: NA
size: many
CDR3: CASRRRDALRGIYEQYF
DNA: TGTGCCAGCAGGCGCCGGGACGCCCTAAGGGGGATCTACGAGCAGTACTTC

J: TRBJ2-1
V: TRBV5-1
D: NA
size: many
CDR3: CASTEPSYNEQFF
DNA: TGCGCCAGCACGGAGCCCTCCTACAATGAGCAGTTCTTC

J: TRBJ1-5
V: TRBV28
D: NA
size: many
CDR3: CASSLSVHLGGNQPQHF
DNA: TGTGCCAGCAGTTTATCGGTCCATTTGGGAGGCAATCAGCCCCAGCATTTT

J: TRBJ2-3
V: TRBV19
D: TRBD2
size: NA
CDR3: CASNGPRAGGSTDTQYF
DNA: TGTGCCAGCAACGGACCTAGAGCGGGAGGGTCTACAGATACGCAGTATTTT

J: TRBJ1-2
V: TRBV27
D: NA
size: many
CDR3: CASSLWGPNYGYTF
DNA: TGTGCCAGCAGTTTATGGGGGCCAAACTATGGCTACACCTTC

J: TRBJ2-1
V: TRBV20-1
D: TRBD2
size: many
CDR3: CSARERLAGVNEQFF
DNA: TGCAGTGCTAGGGAGCGACTAGCGGGAGTAAATGAGCAGTTCTTC

J: TRBJ2-3
V: TRBV6-1
D: TRBD2
size: few
CDR3: CASRDSGIADTQYF
DNA: TGTGCCAGCAGGGATAGCGGGATTGCAGATACGCAGTATTTT

J: TRBJ2-1
V: TRBV7-2
D: TRBD2
size: many
CDR3: CASSSPGLAVYNEQFF
DNA: TGTGCCAGCAGCTCACCGGGACTAGCGGTATACAATGAGCAGTTCTTC

J: TRBJ1-5
V: TRBV20-1
D: TRBD1
size: many
CDR3: CSASPGGAGSNQPQHF
DNA: TGCAGTGCTAGCCCAGGGGGAGCAGGGAGCAATCAGCCCCAGCATTTT

J: TRBJ2-1
V: TRBV28
D: TRBD2
size: many
CDR3: CASSLRGRAEDEQFF
DNA: TGTGCCAGCAGTTTACGCGGGAGGGCCGAGGATGAGCAGTTCTTC

J: TRBJ2-3
V: TRBV7-2
D: TRBD2
size: many
CDR3: CASTGTSGSSDTQYF
DNA: TGTGCCAGCACCGGGACTAGCGGGAGTTCTGATACGCAGTATTTT

J: TRBJ1-5
V: TRBV11-2
D: NA
size: many
CDR3: CASSLDLGQPQHF
DNA: TGTGCCAGCAGCTTAGATCTTGGTCAGCCCCAGCATTTT

J: TRBJ2-7
V: TRBV3-1
D: TRBD2
size: many
CDR3: CASTSESGRDEQYF
DNA: TGTGCCAGCACCTCAGAGTCGGGGAGGGACGAGCAGTACTTC

J: TRBJ2-2
V: TRBV10-3
D: NA
size: NA
CDR3: CAITKTRGGTNTGELFF
DNA: TGTGCCATCACAAAGACTAGAGGAGGGACAAACACCGGGGAGCTGTTTTTT

J: TRBJ1-2
V: TRBV30
D: TRBD1
size: few
CDR3: CAWSLMGGLLDRGANYGYTF
DNA: TGTGCCTGGAGTCTCATGGGGGGTTTACTCGACAGGGGAGCTAACTATGGCTACACCTTC

J: TRBJ2-3
V: TRBV20-1
D: NA
size: many
CDR3: CSAPHSRGTDTQYF
DNA: TGCAGTGCTCCCCATTCCAGGGGCACAGATACGCAGTATTTT

J: TRBJ2-1
V: TRBV7-2
D: NA
size: many
CDR3: CASSLTSVGEQFF
DNA: TGTGCCAGCAGCCTTACTAGTGTAGGTGAGCAGTTCTTC

J: TRBJ2-7
V: TRBV20-1
D: NA
size: many
CDR3: CSARVPGASYEQYF
DNA: TGCAGTGCTAGAGTCCCGGGGGCGTCCTACGAGCAGTACTTC

J: TRBJ2-1
V: TRBV5-1
D: TRBD2
size: NA
CDR3: CASSLGLAGGPLSDEQFF
DNA: TGCGCCAGCAGCTTGGGGCTAGCGGGAGGGCCGTTGTCAGATGAGCAGTTCTTC

J: TRBJ2-3
V: TRBV6-6
D: TRBD2
size: few
CDR3: CASSYSPPSGPPTDTQYF
DNA: TGTGCCAGCAGTTACTCGCCGCCTAGCGGGCCCCCCACAGATACGCAGTATTTT

J: TRBJ1-2
V: TRBV14
D: NA
size: many
CDR3: CASSQQGPYGYTF
DNA: TGTGCCAGCAGCCAACAGGGCCCCTATGGCTACACCTTC